This T cell receptor (beta chain) came from a study of OX40 agonist ivuxolimab in advanced cancers. On the study more broadly: Every 2 weeks, patients received ivuxolimab intravenously, dosed at 0.01 to 10 mg/kg. Hepatocellular carcinoma, melanoma, renal cell or head and neck cancer affected the dose-escalation patients.

The CDR3 covers 13 residues. V lost 5 bases to trimming and J lost 4 bases; unmatched junction nucleotides: 5. Germline lookup yields CDR1 SGHVS and CDR2 FQNEAQ. The method was immunoSEQ multiplex PCR; TCRdb's version includes in-frame clones alone and lacks a portion of them. This table has about 44,000 clones, about 90% appearing once. Here the sequenced sample was CD4+ or CD8+ T cells sorted from blood, taken in a trial of the OX40 agonist ivuxolimab. The rearrangement joins TRBV7-8 to TRBJ2-7; 7 nucleotides match TRBD2. This clonotype originated in an adult with an advanced solid tumor such as melanoma, head and neck, liver or kidney cancer. The CDR3 here is CASSPGGGYEQYF. As DNA, the CDR3 is TGTGCCAGCAGCCCTGGGGGGGGTTACGAGCAGTACTTC.